Following are 16 T cell receptor beta chains from one sample sequenced in a study of shared clonotypes between healthy human individuals. Sequencing was performed with immunoSEQ multiplex PCR; in TCRdb, only in-frame clones are kept and a portion is missing. The sample carries millions of clones, 95% recorded once. What was sequenced was naive CD4+ T cells sorted from blood. The subset: CD45RA+ positively selected. These receptors originate from a man younger than 35 in good health.

The chain links TRBV5-5 to TRBJ1-6, with D hard to call. The CDR3 length is 12 residues. The V end was cut by 0 bases, the J end by 9 bases, with 4 bases between. In germline, CDR1 is SGHKS, CDR2 YYEKEE (reference sequence). Here the CDR3 reads CASSLDASPLHF. The CDR3 DNA reads as TGTGCCAGCAGCTTGGACGCTTCACCCCTCCACTTT.

The chain carries TRBV7-8 and TRBJ2-2; TRBD1 aligns across 9 bases. V shed 3 bases and J 6 bases; nucleotides not matched to a gene: 5. CDR3 length: 15 amino acids. The germline CDR1 and CDR2 sequences are SGHVS and FQNEAQ. CDR3 nucleotides: TGTGCCAGCAGCTTGGACAGGGGTCTAGCCGGGGAGCTGTTTTTT. As protein: CASSLDRGLAGELFF.

The chain carries TRBV25-1 and TRBJ1-1; 10 nucleotides align to TRBD1. The CDR3 consists of 18 residues. The germline V gene has CDR1 MGHDK and CDR2 SYGVNS. The V segment lost 5 bases and the J segment 1 base; nucleotides outside the gene matches: 13. The CDR3 spells CASSRRGQGRRRNTEAFF. The CDR3 region has the DNA TGTGCCAGCAGTCGAAGGGGACAGGGGAGGAGAAGGAACACTGAAGCTTTCTTT.

The genes are TRBV27 and TRBJ1-1; D ambiguous. The CDR3 is 14 amino acids. The germline CDR1 and CDR2 sequences are MNHEY and SMNVEV (reference sequence). V was pared by 1 base and J by 0 bases, with 6 bases between. In DNA form, the CDR3 reads TGTGCCAGCAGTTTATTGAATCTGAACACTGAAGCTTTCTTT. It yields the protein CASSLLNLNTEAFF.

CDR3 sequence reads: CASSLGGAGSKETQYF. The CDR3 nucleotides read TGTGCCAGCAGCTTGGGGGGGGCAGGGTCGAAAGAGACCCAGTACTTC. V and J are TRBV5-4 and TRBJ2-5; tentatively, D is TRBD1 or TRBD2 (6 bases each). Germline V CDR1 and CDR2: SGHNT, YYREEE (reference sequence). V dropped 0 bases and J dropped 3 bases, with 15 bases sitting between them. This CDR3 comprises 16 residues.

J is TRBJ2-7 and V is TRBV4-3, with 8 bases that match TRBD2. Germline lookup yields CDR1 LGHNA and CDR2 YSLEER. This CDR3 comprises 14 residues. V was clipped by 2 bases and J by 5 bases; unmatched bases: 5. CDR3 sequence reads: CASSQIAGRNEQYF. CDR3 coding DNA: TGCGCCAGCAGCCAAATAGCGGGAAGGAACGAGCAGTACTTC.

Comments on this clone: Other DNA sequences in the sample encode the same CDR3. The rearrangement joins TRBV4-3 to TRBJ2-3; a weak D match, TRBD1 (6 bases). CDR3 length equals 14 residues. Germline lookup yields CDR1 LGHNA and CDR2 YSLEER. Trimming pared 0 bases from V and 3 bases from J, leaving 7 bases between. CDR3 DNA sequence: TGCGCCAGCAGCCAAGACAGGGGTACAGATACGCAGTATTTT. It codes for CASSQDRGTDTQYF.

The chain joins TRBV7-6 to TRBJ2-3; 9 bases agree with TRBD2. Trimming removed 1 base from V and 3 bases from J; junction bases left unmatched: 2. This CDR3 has 15 residues. Germline V gives CDR1 SGHVS, CDR2 FNYEAQ. The CDR3 region is CASSLVAGVTDTQYF. In nucleotides, the CDR3 is TGTGCCAGCAGCTTAGTAGCGGGAGTGACAGATACGCAGTATTTT.

The chain employs TRBV30 and TRBJ2-2; 7 bases align to TRBD1. V was pared by 2 bases and J by 4 bases, with 7 bases of the junction left unmatched. The germline V gene encodes CDR1 GTSNPN and CDR2 SVGIG (reference sequence). There are 15 residues in the CDR3. The CDR3 DNA follows: TGTGCCTGGAGTTTCCTAGACAGGGCCACCGGGGAGCTGTTTTTT. This sequence encodes CAWSFLDRATGELFF.

This chain links TRBV10-3 with TRBJ1-1; 9 positions agree with TRBD1. The CDR3 length is 15 residues. Trimming removed 7 bases from V and 0 bases from J; junction bases left unmatched: 6. CDR1 ENHRY and CDR2 SYGVKD come from the germline V gene. Here the CDR3 DNA reads TGTGCCATCACCCCCGGACAGGGGATGAACACTGAAGCTTTCTTT. It specifies CAITPGQGMNTEAFF.

The gene calls are TRBV30 and TRBJ1-5, with 11 positions matching TRBD1. Per germline, CDR1 GTSNPN and CDR2 SVGIG (reference sequence). J was trimmed by 6 bases and V by 5 bases; bases with no gene match: 15. The CDR3 has 17 amino acids. The CDR3 DNA follows: TGTGCCTGGGGATCGGACAGGGGGCCGGGGGTTGGTCAGCCCCAGCATTTT. Encoded protein: CAWGSDRGPGVGQPQHF.

The chain joins TRBV9 to TRBJ2-1; D is possibly TRBD1 (5 bases). The CDR3 length is 12 residues. V was shortened by 4 bases and J by 7 bases, with 9 bases between the two germline ends. The germline V gene has CDR1 SGDLS and CDR2 YYNGEE. CDR3 in DNA: TGTGCCAGCAGCCCTAGGACAAATGAGCAGTTCTTC. Encoded protein: CASSPRTNEQFF.

V gene TRBV19 combines with J gene TRBJ1-1; tentative D call: TRBD1 (6 bases). The CDR3 contains 14 residues. In germline, CDR1 is LNHDA, CDR2 SQIVND (reference sequence). V was shortened by 4 bases and J by 1 base, with 10 bases between the two germline ends. CDR3 sequence reads: CASSRGQSNTEAFF. The CDR3 DNA reads as TGTGCCAGTAGTAGAGGACAGTCGAACACTGAAGCTTTCTTT. Combining the CDR3 with reference TRBV19 and TRBJ1-1 gives the whole variable domain DGGITQSPKYLFRKEGQNVTLSCEQNLNHDAMYWYRQDPGQGLRLIYYSQIVNDFQKGDIAEGYSVSREKKESFPLTVTSAQKNPTAFYLCASSRGQSNTEAFFGQGTRLTVV.

Regarding this clone: Other DNA sequences in the same sample also yield this CDR3. The chain carries TRBV10-3 and TRBJ1-4, with D tentatively TRBD1 (5 bases). Trimming took off 0 bases at V and 1 base at J, with 6 bases between the two ends. The CDR3 sequence is 15 residues long. CDR1 ENHRY and CDR2 SYGVKD come from the germline V gene. The CDR3 loop is CAISESGVTNEKLFF. CDR3 DNA: TGTGCCATCAGTGAGTCAGGGGTAACTAATGAAAAACTGTTTTTT.

The chain employs TRBV12-1 and TRBJ2-5; TRBD1 is the table's D call and was not checked against the DNA. TRBV12-1 is given as a pseudogene. This CDR3 comprises 16 residues. The DNA of the CDR3 is TGTGCCAGCAGCGCTGGACAGGAGGCCCTCCAAGAGACCCAGTACTTC. It specifies CASSAGQEALQETQYF.

Notes on this clone: The identical CDR3 is also encoded by other nucleotide sequences in the sample. This sequence joins TRBV5-1 and TRBJ2-5; no definite D call. With 3 bases removed from V and 2 bases from J, the gap between germline ends came to 11 bases. Germline values: CDR1 SGHRS, CDR2 YFSETQ. The CDR3 has 14 residues. CDR3 region: CASSSGPLQETQYF. CDR3 bases: TGCGCCAGCAGCTCAGGACCGCTACAAGAGACCCAGTACTTC.